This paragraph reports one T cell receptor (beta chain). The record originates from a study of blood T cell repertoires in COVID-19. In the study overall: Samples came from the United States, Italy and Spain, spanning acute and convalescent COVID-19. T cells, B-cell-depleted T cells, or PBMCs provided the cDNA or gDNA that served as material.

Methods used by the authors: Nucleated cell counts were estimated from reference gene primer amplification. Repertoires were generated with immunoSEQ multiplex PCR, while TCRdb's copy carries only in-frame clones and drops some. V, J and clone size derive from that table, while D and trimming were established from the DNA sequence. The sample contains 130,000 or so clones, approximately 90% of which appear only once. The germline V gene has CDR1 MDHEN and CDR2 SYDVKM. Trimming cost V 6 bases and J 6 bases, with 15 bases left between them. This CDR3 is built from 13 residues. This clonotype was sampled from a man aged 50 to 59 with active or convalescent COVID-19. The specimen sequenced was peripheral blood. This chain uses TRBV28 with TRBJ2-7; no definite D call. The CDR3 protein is CASSPHFSSEQYF. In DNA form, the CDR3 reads TGTGCCAGCAGCCCTCACTTTTCTTCCGAGCAGTACTTC. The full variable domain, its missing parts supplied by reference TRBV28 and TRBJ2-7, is DVKVTQSSRYLVKRTGEKVFLECVQDMDHENMFWYRQDPGLGLRLIYFSYDVKMKEKGDIPEGYSVSREKKERFSLILESASTNQTSMYLCASSPHFSSEQYFGPGTRLTVT.